These 18 T cell receptor beta chains share one sample of origin, sequenced in a study of cytomegalovirus exposure and HLA in healthy donors. 13 Jbeta primers and 60 Vbeta primers were used for the PCR. TCRdb keeps only in-frame clones here, not all; method: immunoSEQ multiplex PCR. The sample has roughly 190,000 clones, approximately 70% seen once; the top ten hold 3% to 3.5%. Sequenced sample: PBMCs. All receptors derive from a woman under 40 in good health and CMV-seropositive.

As DNA, the CDR3 is TGCGCCAGCAGCCCGGGGACAGCCGATAATTCACCCCTCCACTTT. As protein: CASSPGTADNSPLHF. The genes are TRBV5-1 and TRBJ1-6; 7 positions match TRBD1. V shed 4 bases, J shed 5 bases, and the junction held 6 bases outside the gene matches. The germline V gene has CDR1 SGHRS and CDR2 YFSETQ. The CDR3 length is 15 residues.

The chain employs TRBV28 and TRBJ1-3, with D possibly being TRBD1 (5 bases). CDR1 and CDR2 (germline): MDHEN, SYDVKM. The V end lost 5 bases, the J end lost 0 bases, and 14 bases lay between the germline ends. The length of the CDR3 is 16 residues. The chain's CDR3 is CASSVWDGSSGNTIYF. DNA of the CDR3: TGTGCCAGCAGTGTCTGGGACGGGAGCTCTGGAAACACCATATATTTT. Looking up the rest from reference TRBV28 and TRBJ1-3 gives the full variable domain: DVKVTQSSRYLVKRTGEKVFLECVQDMDHENMFWYRQDPGLGLRLIYFSYDVKMKEKGDIPEGYSVSREKKERFSLILESASTNQTSMYLCASSVWDGSSGNTIYFGEGSWLTVV.

The chain uses TRBV4-2 and TRBJ2-3, with TRBD2 matching 10 bases. V lost 4 bases, J lost 5 bases, and 3 bases stayed unmatched. The CDR3 runs 14 residues. Germline values: CDR1 LGHNA, CDR2 YNFKEQ. CDR3 residues: CASSLRLAGDTQYF. DNA of the CDR3: TGTGCCAGCAGCCTCCGACTAGCGGGAGATACGCAGTATTTT.

V is TRBV28 and J is TRBJ2-1, with TRBD2 identical over 7 bases. The V gene end was trimmed by 5 bases and the J gene end by 7 bases; junction bases not matched to a gene: 14. This CDR3 has 16 residues. Germline CDR1 is MDHEN and CDR2 is SYDVKM. The CDR3 sequence is CASSPLKLREFNEQFF. In DNA form, the CDR3 reads TGTGCCAGCAGTCCGCTTAAATTGCGGGAGTTTAATGAGCAGTTCTTC.

This chain links TRBV27 with TRBJ2-7, with 10 bases lining up with TRBD1. The CDR3 contains 17 residues. Per germline, CDR1 MNHEY and CDR2 SMNVEV (reference sequence). V lost 2 bases, J lost 4 bases, and 11 bases stayed unmatched. CDR3 DNA sequence: TGTGCCAGCAGTTTAAGCGGCTTGACGGGACAGGGGTACGAGCAGTACTTC. Its protein product is CASSLSGLTGQGYEQYF.

The chain joins TRBV5-1 to TRBJ1-1, with D possibly matching TRBD1 (6 bases). V lost 3 bases to trimming and J lost 1 base, with 13 bases between them. The CDR3 spans 15 residues. In germline, CDR1 is SGHRS, CDR2 YFSETQ. The CDR3 protein is CASSSYRAANTEAFF. The DNA for the CDR3 is TGCGCCAGCAGCTCTTACAGGGCTGCGAACACTGAAGCTTTCTTT.

The V call is TRBV19, the J call TRBJ2-5; TRBD1 agrees at 7 bases. This CDR3 is 15 amino acids long. V shed 6 bases, J shed 2 bases, and the junction held 9 bases outside the gene matches. Germline values: CDR1 LNHDA, CDR2 SQIVND (reference sequence). The CDR3 DNA reads TGTGCCAGTAGACCAGGGACAGTGTCACAAGAGACCCAGTACTTC. Translated, it gives CASRPGTVSQETQYF.

Note on this clone: At one end, the junction sequence differs from germline, possibly due to a read error. The chain couples TRBV7-9 to TRBJ2-7; TRBD1 aligns across 8 bases. Looked up from germline, CDR1 is SEHNR and CDR2 is FQNEAQ (reference sequence). CDR3 length: 15 residues. In DNA, the CDR3 is TGTTCCAGCAGCTTGGGCAGGGGGCTTTCCTACGAGCAGTACTTC. This codes for CSSSLGRGLSYEQYF.

The CDR3 sequence is CASSLQPGAPGTDTQYF. In nucleotides, the CDR3 is TGTGCCAGCTCGCTTCAACCGGGAGCCCCGGGTACAGATACGCAGTATTTT. The V call is TRBV9, the J call TRBJ2-3; D is perhaps TRBD2 (6 bases). This CDR3 region has 17 residues. The V gene's germline CDR1 is SGDLS and CDR2 YYNGEE. Trimming shortened V by 7 bases and J by 3 bases, and 24 bases separated the two germline ends. Using reference TRBV9 and TRBJ2-3 for the parts outside the CDR3, the full variable domain is DSGVTQTPKHLITATGQRVTLRCSPRSGDLSVYWYQQSLDQGLQFLIQYYNGEERAKGNILERFSAQQFPDLHSELNLSSLELGDSALYFCASSLQPGAPGTDTQYFGPGTRLTVL.

The chain is built from TRBV19 and TRBJ1-2, with no clear D. The germline V and J ends were trimmed by 7 bases and 8 bases, with 14 bases remaining between them. This CDR3 contains 12 residues. Germline lookup yields CDR1 LNHDA and CDR2 SQIVND (reference sequence). The CDR3 region is CASKSGGQGYTF. Written as DNA, the CDR3 is TGTGCCAGTAAATCCGGCGGTCAAGGCTACACCTTC.

A note on this clone: A read error may produce the germline difference seen at one junction end. The genes are TRBV6-1 and TRBJ2-3; 13 nucleotides match TRBD2. The germline V gene encodes CDR1 MNHNS and CDR2 SASEGT. The CDR3 totals 18 residues. CDR3 residues: CASTEWGTSGTRADTQYF. Written as DNA, the CDR3 is TGTGCCAGCACTGAATGGGGGACTAGCGGGACAAGGGCAGATACGCAGTATTTT.

The J gene is TRBJ1-6, the V gene TRBV4-2, with D perhaps TRBD1 (5 bases). The CDR3 is 15 residues long. Trimming shortened V by 3 bases and J by 7 bases, and 13 bases separated the two germline ends. CDR1 is LGHNA and CDR2 is YNFKEQ in the germline V gene. Written as DNA, the CDR3 is TGTGCCAGCAGCCAGACCGGGACTGGCAATTCACCCCTCCACTTT. It is translated as CASSQTGTGNSPLHF.

The genes are TRBV4-1 and TRBJ2-7; D gene ambiguous. With 1 base removed from V and 6 bases from J, the gap between germline ends came to 16 bases. In germline, CDR1 is MGHRA, CDR2 YSYEKL. This CDR3 is 15 amino acids long. The CDR3 protein is CASSQGFPGFGEQYF. In DNA, the CDR3 is TGCGCCAGCAGCCAAGGGTTCCCCGGGTTCGGCGAGCAGTACTTC.

The chain carries TRBV7-9 and TRBJ2-1, with D maybe TRBD2 (5 bases). V shed 1 base and J shed 0 bases, with 10 bases lying between them. There are 16 residues in the CDR3. Germline CDR1 reads SEHNR; CDR2 reads FQNEAQ (reference sequence). This CDR3 is CASSLGRETSYNEQFF. The CDR3 DNA sequence: TGTGCCAGCAGCTTAGGAAGGGAGACCTCCTACAATGAGCAGTTCTTC.

The chain joins TRBV5-1 to TRBJ2-3; 9 bases agree with TRBD1. Per the germline V gene, CDR1 is SGHRS and CDR2 is YFSETQ. With V trimmed by 3 bases and J by 4 bases, 9 bases remained unmatched. The CDR3 runs 16 residues. CDR3 DNA sequence: TGCGCCAGCAGCTGGGAGGACAGGGGCGGGCCAGATACGCAGTATTTT. Translated: CASSWEDRGGPDTQYF.

The chain links TRBV6-1 to TRBJ2-1; 7 positions agree with TRBD1. This CDR3 contains 13 residues. V shed 6 bases, J shed 7 bases, and the junction held 6 bases outside the gene matches. Looked up from germline, CDR1 is MNHNS and CDR2 is SASEGT. The CDR3 reads CASRKRQGNEQFF. CDR3 coding DNA: TGTGCCAGCAGGAAGCGACAGGGAAATGAGCAGTTCTTC.

This rearrangement joins TRBV28 to TRBJ1-4; possible D gene TRBD1, 6 bases. The CDR3 length is 14 residues. CDR1 and CDR2 (germline): MDHEN, SYDVKM. The germline V and J ends were trimmed by 5 bases and 0 bases, with 7 bases remaining between them. CDR3 sequence (DNA): TGTGCCAGCAGTCGGACAGCAACTAATGAAAAACTGTTTTTT. Protein: CASSRTATNEKLFF.

The rearrangement joins TRBV28 to TRBJ1-1, with D tentatively TRBD1 (6 bases). V lost 4 bases and J 2 bases, leaving 14 bases between the germline ends. This CDR3 has 15 residues. Germline V gives CDR1 MDHEN, CDR2 SYDVKM. The CDR3 coding sequence is TGTGCCAGCAGTTCTCGGACAGTAACCAACACTGAAGCTTTCTTT. This encodes CASSSRTVTNTEAFF.